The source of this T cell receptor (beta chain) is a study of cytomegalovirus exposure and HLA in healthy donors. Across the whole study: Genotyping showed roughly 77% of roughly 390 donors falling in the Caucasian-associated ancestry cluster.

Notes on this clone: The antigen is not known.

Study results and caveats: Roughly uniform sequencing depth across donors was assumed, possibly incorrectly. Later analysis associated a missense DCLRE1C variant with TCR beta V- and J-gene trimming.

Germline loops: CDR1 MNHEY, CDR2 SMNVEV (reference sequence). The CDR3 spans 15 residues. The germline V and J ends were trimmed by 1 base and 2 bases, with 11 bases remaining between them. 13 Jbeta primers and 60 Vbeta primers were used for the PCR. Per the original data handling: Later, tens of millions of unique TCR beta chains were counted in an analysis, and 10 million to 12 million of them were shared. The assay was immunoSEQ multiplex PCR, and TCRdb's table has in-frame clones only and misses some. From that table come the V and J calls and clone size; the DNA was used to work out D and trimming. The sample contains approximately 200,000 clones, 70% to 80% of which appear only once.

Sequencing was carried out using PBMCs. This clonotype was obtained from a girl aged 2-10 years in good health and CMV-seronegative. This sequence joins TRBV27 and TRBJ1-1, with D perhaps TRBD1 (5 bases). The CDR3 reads CASSLLGGVNTEAFF. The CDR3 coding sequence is TGTGCCAGCAGTTTATTAGGAGGGGTAAACACTGAAGCTTTCTTT.